These 3 T cell receptor beta chains share one sample of origin, sequenced in a study of PD-1 blockade in classical Hodgkin lymphoma. Time point specified: cycle 4 day 1 (C4D1), after around six weeks of nivolumab. Brentuximab vedotin exposure varied among the patients, all of whom had relapsed after autologous stem cell transplantation. Data came from immunoSEQ multiplex PCR; TCRdb stores just in-frame clones and leaves some out. The sample lists 25,000 to 30,000 clones; about four fifths were seen once. This sample comprised peripheral blood mononuclear cells (PBMCs), obtained before the fourth cycle of nivolumab. Receptor source: a human donor with classical Hodgkin lymphoma.

For the CDR3, the DNA is TGTGCCAGCAGTTTATTGACAGGGGCTGGAAACACCATATATTTT. Residues: CASSLLTGAGNTIYF. The chain links TRBV28 to TRBJ1-3; TRBD1 matches at 8 bases. CDR1 is MDHEN, CDR2 SYDVKM, per germline. Losses at the gene ends were 1 base for V and 2 bases for J; bases not matched to a gene: 1. The CDR3 totals 15 residues. The full variable domain, with the rest looked up from reference TRBV28 and TRBJ1-3, is DVKVTQSSRYLVKRTGEKVFLECVQDMDHENMFWYRQDPGLGLRLIYFSYDVKMKEKGDIPEGYSVSREKKERFSLILESASTNQTSMYLCASSLLTGAGNTIYFGEGSWLTVV.

This chain links TRBV5-6 with TRBJ1-5; 7 bases fit TRBD1. The CDR3 has 16 amino acids. CDR1 SGHDT and CDR2 YYEEEE come from the germline V gene. Germline trimming cut 4 bases from V and 2 bases from J; bases unmatched to any gene: 9. The CDR3 DNA follows: TGTGCCAGCAGCCATTACAGGGGTGAGGGCAATCAGCCCCAGCATTTT. It translates to CASSHYRGEGNQPQHF.

The CDR3 region has the DNA TGCGCCAGCAGCTTGGCGGTAGGGGACGGGGCGGAGAACACCGGGGAGCTGTTTTTT. Amino acid sequence: CASSLAVGDGAENTGELFF. This rearrangement joins TRBV5-1 to TRBJ2-2; D is perhaps TRBD1 or TRBD2 (5 bases each). The V and J ends lost 0 bases and 1 base respectively, with 19 bases between them. The CDR3 totals 19 residues. CDR1 and CDR2 from the germline V gene are SGHRS and YFSETQ.